A selection of T cell receptor beta chains follows, all from one sample in a study of CD8 T cells in ankylosing spondylitis. TCRdb passed the 5' RACE reads through MiXCR, listing each CDR3 protein once. The table shows 7,000 to 8,500 distinct CDR3 sequences, with more than 8% occurring only once. The sample comprised blood, either unsorted or a sorted T cell fraction (not recorded which). The receptors were sampled from a male donor with ankylosing spondylitis or in good health (not recorded which). Each CDR3 is given with its conserved first and last residue. A D gene is named only where the DNA matches it firmly. The size entry is marked missing in some rows and otherwise reads once, few, many or a size class.

j_gene: TRBJ2-2; d_gene: TRBD2; abundance: -; v_gene: TRBV5-3; CDR3nt: TGTGCCAGAAGCCAAGGACTAGCTACGGGCACCGGGGAGCTGTTTTTT; CDR3aa: CARSQGLATGTGELFF
j_gene: TRBJ2-5; d_gene: -; abundance: many; v_gene: TRBV9; CDR3nt: TGTGCCAGCAGCGCAGGGACTCTCCAAGAGACCCAGTACTTC; CDR3aa: CASSAGTLQETQYF
j_gene: TRBJ2-3; d_gene: TRBD2; abundance: few; v_gene: TRBV9; CDR3nt: TGTGCCAGCAGCGTGGGCGTACTAGCGGGGGCCACAGATACGCAGTATTTT; CDR3aa: CASSVGVLAGATDTQYF
j_gene: TRBJ2-1; d_gene: -; abundance: -; v_gene: TRBV9; CDR3nt: TGTGCCAGCAGCAGCAAGACAGCAAACTCCTACAATGAGCAGTTCTTC; CDR3aa: CASSSKTANSYNEQFF
j_gene: TRBJ2-1; d_gene: TRBD2; abundance: many; v_gene: TRBV9; CDR3nt: TGTGCCAGCAGCGGGGAGCGGGATAACCACAATGAGCAGTTCTTC; CDR3aa: CASSGERDNHNEQFF
j_gene: TRBJ1-5; d_gene: -; abundance: many; v_gene: TRBV9; CDR3nt: TGTGCCAGCAGCGTAGGGACAGAACACAATCAGCCCCAGCATTTT; CDR3aa: CASSVGTEHNQPQHF
j_gene: TRBJ2-1; d_gene: TRBD2; abundance: few; v_gene: TRBV9; CDR3nt: TGTGCCAGCAGCGCCCCTAGCGGTACCTACAATGAGCAGTTCTTC; CDR3aa: CASSAPSGTYNEQFF
j_gene: TRBJ2-1; d_gene: TRBD2; abundance: many; v_gene: TRBV9; CDR3nt: TGTGCCAGCAGCGTAGATCGAGCGGGGGGCTACAATGAGCAGTTCTTC; CDR3aa: CASSVDRAGGYNEQFF
j_gene: TRBJ2-1; d_gene: -; abundance: many; v_gene: TRBV9; CDR3nt: TGTGCCAGCAGCGTAAGGGGGCGGGGGGCCTACAATGAGCAGTTCTTC; CDR3aa: CASSVRGRGAYNEQFF
j_gene: TRBJ1-2; d_gene: -; abundance: -; v_gene: TRBV9; CDR3nt: TGTGCCAGCAGCGCCTTACCGCTCCGGGACGAAAACTATGGCTACACCTTC; CDR3aa: CASSALPLRDENYGYTF
j_gene: TRBJ1-4; d_gene: TRBD1; abundance: medium-sized; v_gene: TRBV9; CDR3nt: TGTGCCAGCAGCGAAGGACAGGGATCAACTAATGAAAAACTGTTTTTT; CDR3aa: CASSEGQGSTNEKLFF
j_gene: TRBJ1-1; d_gene: -; abundance: medium-sized; v_gene: TRBV9; CDR3nt: TGTGCCAGCAGCGAGGGGGGTGACACTGAAGCTTTCTTT; CDR3aa: CASSEGGDTEAFF
j_gene: TRBJ2-3; d_gene: TRBD2; abundance: -; v_gene: TRBV9; CDR3nt: TGTGCCAGCACCCTCGGCGGGGGGGCCTTCGGGACAGATACGCAGTATTTT; CDR3aa: CASTLGGGAFGTDTQYF
j_gene: TRBJ2-4; d_gene: TRBD1; abundance: few; v_gene: TRBV9; CDR3nt: TGTGCCAGCAGCAATCAGGGGGAAAACATTCAGTACTTC; CDR3aa: CASSNQGENIQYF
j_gene: TRBJ1-5; d_gene: -; abundance: many; v_gene: TRBV4-2; CDR3nt: TGTGCCAGCAGCCAAGATCGGGGGAGCAATCAGCCCCAGCATTTT; CDR3aa: CASSQDRGSNQPQHF
j_gene: TRBJ2-6; d_gene: TRBD1; abundance: -; v_gene: TRBV9; CDR3nt: TGTGCCAGCAGCACGGGACAGGGGGTGTACGGGGCCAACGTCCTGACTTTC; CDR3aa: CASSTGQGVYGANVLTF
j_gene: TRBJ2-1; d_gene: -; abundance: medium-sized; v_gene: TRBV9; CDR3nt: TGTGCCAGCAGCGAGGGGGGAGGTAGCTCCTACAATGAGCAGTTCTTC; CDR3aa: CASSEGGGSSYNEQFF
j_gene: TRBJ2-5; d_gene: -; abundance: -; v_gene: TRBV9; CDR3nt: TGTGCCAGCAGCGACTCAGGGACGGAGACCCAGTACTTC; CDR3aa: CASSDSGTETQYF
j_gene: TRBJ1-6; d_gene: TRBD1; abundance: many; v_gene: TRBV9; CDR3nt: TGTGCCAGCAGCGTAGAAGGGACAGGGTATAATTCACCCCTCCACTTT; CDR3aa: CASSVEGTGYNSPLHF
j_gene: TRBJ2-1; d_gene: TRBD2; abundance: -; v_gene: TRBV9; CDR3nt: TGTGCCAGCAGCGTAGTCAGCGGGAGTTTCTCCTACAATGAGCAGTTCTTC; CDR3aa: CASSVVSGSFSYNEQFF
j_gene: TRBJ2-2; d_gene: -; abundance: many; v_gene: TRBV7-3; CDR3nt: TGTGCCAGCAGCAGATCGGCCACCGGGGAGCTGTTTTTT; CDR3aa: CASSRSATGELFF
j_gene: TRBJ1-2; d_gene: -; abundance: many; v_gene: TRBV9; CDR3nt: TGTGCCAGCAGCGTAGAGCGGGAGGCCCGTCGTGGTTATGGCTACACCTTC; CDR3aa: CASSVEREARRGYGYTF